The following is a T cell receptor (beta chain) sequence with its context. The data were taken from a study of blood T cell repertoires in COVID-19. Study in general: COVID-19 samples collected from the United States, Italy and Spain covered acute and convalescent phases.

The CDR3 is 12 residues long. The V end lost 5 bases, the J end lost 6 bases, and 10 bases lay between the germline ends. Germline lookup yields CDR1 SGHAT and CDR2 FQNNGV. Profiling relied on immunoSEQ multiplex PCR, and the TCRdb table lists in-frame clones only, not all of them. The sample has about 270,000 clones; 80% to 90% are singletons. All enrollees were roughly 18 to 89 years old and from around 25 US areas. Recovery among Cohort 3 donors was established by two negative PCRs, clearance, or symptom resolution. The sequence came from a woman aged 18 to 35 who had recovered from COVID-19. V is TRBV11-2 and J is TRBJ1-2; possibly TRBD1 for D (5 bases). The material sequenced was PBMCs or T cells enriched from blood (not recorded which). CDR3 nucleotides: TGTGCCAGCAGCCTATTGACAGATGGCTACACCTTC. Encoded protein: CASSLLTDGYTF.